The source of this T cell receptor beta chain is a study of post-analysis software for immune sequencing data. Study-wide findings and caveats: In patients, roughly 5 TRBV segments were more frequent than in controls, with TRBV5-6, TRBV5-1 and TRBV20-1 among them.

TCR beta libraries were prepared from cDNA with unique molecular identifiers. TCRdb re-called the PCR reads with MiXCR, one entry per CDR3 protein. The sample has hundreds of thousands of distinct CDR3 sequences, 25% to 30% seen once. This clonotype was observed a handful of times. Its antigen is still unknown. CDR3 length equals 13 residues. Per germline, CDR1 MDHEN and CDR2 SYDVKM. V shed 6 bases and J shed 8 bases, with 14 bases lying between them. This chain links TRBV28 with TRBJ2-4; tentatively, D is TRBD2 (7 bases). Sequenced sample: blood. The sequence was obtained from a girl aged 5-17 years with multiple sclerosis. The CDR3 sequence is CASRRRGADIQYF. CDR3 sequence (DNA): TGTGCCAGCAGGCGACGGGGGGCTGACATTCAGTACTTC. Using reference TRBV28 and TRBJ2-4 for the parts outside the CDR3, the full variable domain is DVKVTQSSRYLVKRTGEKVFLECVQDMDHENMFWYRQDPGLGLRLIYFSYDVKMKEKGDIPEGYSVSREKKERFSLILESASTNQTSMYLCASRRRGADIQYFGAGTRLSVL.